This T cell receptor (beta chain) stems from a study of technical replicates of blood from a handful of donors. Data came from immunoSEQ multiplex PCR; TCRdb stores just in-frame clones and leaves some out. The sample has fewer than 45,000 clones, 95% to 97% seen once. This sequence originates from a human donor in good health. The source material was T cells isolated from PBMCs.

CDR3 protein: CASSEPTSGRTHEQFF. DNA of the CDR3: TGTGCCAGCAGTGAACCGACTAGCGGGAGGACCCATGAGCAGTTCTTC. J is TRBJ2-1 and V is TRBV6-1; TRBD2 agrees at 13 bases. This CDR3 is 16 amino acids long. The germline gives CDR1 MNHNS, CDR2 SASEGT. The junction had 6 bases not matched to a gene; V was cut back by 2 bases and J by 8 bases.